The 7 T cell receptor beta chains given below trace back to one sample, sequenced in a study of blood T cell repertoires in COVID-19. Sequencing was performed with immunoSEQ multiplex PCR; in TCRdb, only in-frame clones are kept and a portion is missing. The table lists hundreds of thousands of clones, about 89% of them singletons, with 2% to 2.5% in the top ten. The sequencing sample was made of peripheral blood. These receptor sequences come from a woman in her fifties or sixties with COVID-19, enrolled during active disease.

The gene calls are TRBV19 and TRBJ2-5; TRBD1 agrees at 9 bases. V lost 1 base to trimming and J lost 2 bases; unmatched junction nucleotides: 14. This CDR3 is built from 19 residues. Germline V gene sequence: CDR1 LNHDA, CDR2 SQIVND (reference sequence). CDR3 in DNA: TGTGCCAGTAGTATAGCCCTCGGGACAGGGTCTAGGGGGCAAGAGACCCAGTACTTC. Translating gives CASSIALGTGSRGQETQYF.

In this sample, this clone turned up once. V usage is TRBV28 and J usage is TRBJ1-1, with 7 positions matching TRBD1. V shed 6 bases, J shed 0 bases, and the junction held 13 bases outside the gene matches. This CDR3 is built from 17 residues. CDR1 is MDHEN, CDR2 SYDVKM, per germline. The CDR3 loop reads CASRFRKGAIMNTEAFF. In DNA form, the CDR3 reads TGTGCCAGCAGGTTCCGGAAGGGGGCAATTATGAACACTGAAGCTTTCTTT.

V is TRBV19 and J is TRBJ1-2; D possibly corresponds to TRBD1 (5 bases). In germline, CDR1 is LNHDA, CDR2 SQIVND (reference sequence). This CDR3 has 12 residues. V dropped 5 bases and J dropped 5 bases, with 9 bases sitting between them. CDR3 in amino acids: CASSLAGYGYTF. CDR3 DNA: TGTGCCAGTAGTCTCGCAGGGTATGGCTACACCTTC.

V and J are TRBV5-1 and TRBJ1-4; TRBD1 matches at 9 bases. Germline values: CDR1 SGHRS, CDR2 YFSETQ. The CDR3 runs 15 residues. Trimming removed 5 bases from V and 4 bases from J; junction bases left unmatched: 6. The CDR3 coding sequence is TGCGCCAGCAGGTTGATGGGACAGGGTAATGAAAAACTGTTTTTT. Translating gives CASRLMGQGNEKLFF. Based on the CDR3 plus reference TRBV5-1 and TRBJ1-4, the full variable domain is KAGVTQTPRYLIKTRGQQVTLSCSPISGHRSVSWYQQTPGQGLQFLFEYFSETQRNKGNFPGRFSGRQFSNSRSEMNVSTLELGDSALYLCASRLMGQGNEKLFFGSGTQLSVL.

The chain employs TRBV28 and TRBJ1-2; the D gene is possibly TRBD1 (6 bases). V was pared by 3 bases and J by 9 bases, with 20 bases between. The CDR3 is 15 residues long. Germline assignment: CDR1 MDHEN and CDR2 SYDVKM. Here the CDR3 reads CASSFPLARGRRYTF. DNA for the CDR3: TGTGCCAGCAGTTTTCCCCTTGCCAGGGGCCGTCGCTACACCTTC.

The chain employs TRBV25-1 and TRBJ1-2, with 7 bases lining up with TRBD1. In germline, CDR1 is MGHDK, CDR2 SYGVNS. This CDR3 contains 17 residues. V lost 5 bases, J lost 0 bases, and 12 bases stayed unmatched. The CDR3 loop is CASSPHEGTVTNYGYTF. The CDR3 nucleotides are TGTGCCAGCAGTCCTCATGAAGGGACAGTGACTAACTATGGCTACACCTTC.

V usage is TRBV3-1 (or the pseudogene TRBV3-2) and J usage is TRBJ2-2, with TRBD2 matching 11 bases. This CDR3 comprises 16 residues. V gave up 4 bases and J gave up 4 bases; unmatched junction bases: 5. In germline, CDR1 is LGHDT, CDR2 YNNKEL (reference sequence). The CDR3 DNA reads as TGTGCCAGCAGCCGAGCCGGGACTAGCGGCACCGGGGAGCTGTTTTTT. This sequence encodes CASSRAGTSGTGELFF.